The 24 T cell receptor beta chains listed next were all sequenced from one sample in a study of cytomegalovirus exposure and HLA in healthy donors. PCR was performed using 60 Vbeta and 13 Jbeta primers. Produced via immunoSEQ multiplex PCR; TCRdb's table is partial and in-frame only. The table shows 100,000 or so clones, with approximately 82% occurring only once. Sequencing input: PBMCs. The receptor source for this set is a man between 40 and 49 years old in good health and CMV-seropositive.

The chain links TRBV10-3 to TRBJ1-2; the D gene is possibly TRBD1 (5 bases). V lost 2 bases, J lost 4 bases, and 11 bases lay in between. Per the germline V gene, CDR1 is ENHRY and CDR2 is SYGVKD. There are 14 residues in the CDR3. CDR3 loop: CAISEGRAAYGYTF. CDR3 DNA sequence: TGTGCCATCAGTGAGGGCAGGGCCGCCTATGGCTACACCTTC.

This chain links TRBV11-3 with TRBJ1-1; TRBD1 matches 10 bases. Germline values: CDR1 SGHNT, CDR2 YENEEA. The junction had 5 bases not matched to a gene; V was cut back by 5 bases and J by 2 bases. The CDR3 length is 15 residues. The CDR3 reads CASSIWDRGNTEAFF. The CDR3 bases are TGTGCCAGCAGCATCTGGGACAGGGGAAACACTGAAGCTTTCTTT.

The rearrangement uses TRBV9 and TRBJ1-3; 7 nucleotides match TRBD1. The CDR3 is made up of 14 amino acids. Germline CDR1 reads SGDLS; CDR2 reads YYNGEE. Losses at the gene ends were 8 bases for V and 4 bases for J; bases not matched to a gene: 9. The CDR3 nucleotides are TGTGCCAGTGTGGGGACAGATTCAGGAAACACCATATATTTT. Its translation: CASVGTDSGNTIYF. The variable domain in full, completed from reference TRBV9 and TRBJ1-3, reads DSGVTQTPKHLITATGQRVTLRCSPRSGDLSVYWYQQSLDQGLQFLIQYYNGEERAKGNILERFSAQQFPDLHSELNLSSLELGDSALYFCASVGTDSGNTIYFGEGSWLTVV.

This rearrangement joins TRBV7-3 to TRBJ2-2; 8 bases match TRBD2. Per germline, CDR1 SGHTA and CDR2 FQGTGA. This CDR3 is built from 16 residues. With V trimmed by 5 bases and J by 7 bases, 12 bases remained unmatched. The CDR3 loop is CASSPRIGRANGELFF. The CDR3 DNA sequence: TGTGCCAGCAGCCCCAGAATCGGGAGGGCCAACGGGGAGCTGTTTTTT.

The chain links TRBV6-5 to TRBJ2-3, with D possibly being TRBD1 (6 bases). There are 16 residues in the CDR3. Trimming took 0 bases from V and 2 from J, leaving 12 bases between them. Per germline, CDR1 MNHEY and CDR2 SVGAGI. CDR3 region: CASSYSGQIYTDTQYF. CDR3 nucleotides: TGTGCCAGCAGTTACTCAGGACAGATCTACACAGATACGCAGTATTTT.

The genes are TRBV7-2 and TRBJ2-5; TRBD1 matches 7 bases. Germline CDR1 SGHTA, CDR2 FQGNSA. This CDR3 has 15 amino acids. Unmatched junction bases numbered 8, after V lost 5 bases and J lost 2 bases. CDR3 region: CASSLNRGYQETQYF. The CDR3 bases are TGTGCCAGCAGCCTCAACAGGGGATATCAAGAGACCCAGTACTTC.

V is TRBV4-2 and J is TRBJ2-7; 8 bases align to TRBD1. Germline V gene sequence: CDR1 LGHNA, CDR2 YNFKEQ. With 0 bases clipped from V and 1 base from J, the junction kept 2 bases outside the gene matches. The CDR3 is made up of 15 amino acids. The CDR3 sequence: CASSQDWTGSYEQYF. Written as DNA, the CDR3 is TGTGCCAGCAGCCAAGACTGGACAGGGTCCTACGAGCAGTACTTC.

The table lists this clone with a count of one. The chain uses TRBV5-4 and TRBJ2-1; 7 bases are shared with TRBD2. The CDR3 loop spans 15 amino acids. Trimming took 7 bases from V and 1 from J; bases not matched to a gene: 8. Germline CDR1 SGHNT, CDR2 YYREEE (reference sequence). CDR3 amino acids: CASGKSSGSYNEQFF. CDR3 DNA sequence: TGTGCCAGCGGAAAAAGTAGCGGGTCCTACAATGAGCAGTTCTTC.

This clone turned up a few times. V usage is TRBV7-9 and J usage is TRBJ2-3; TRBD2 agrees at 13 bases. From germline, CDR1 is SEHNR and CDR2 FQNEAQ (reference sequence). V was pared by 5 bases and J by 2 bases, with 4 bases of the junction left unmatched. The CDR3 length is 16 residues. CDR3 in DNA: TGTGCCAGCAGCCTAGGGACTAGCGGGACCACAGATACGCAGTATTTT. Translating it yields CASSLGTSGTTDTQYF.

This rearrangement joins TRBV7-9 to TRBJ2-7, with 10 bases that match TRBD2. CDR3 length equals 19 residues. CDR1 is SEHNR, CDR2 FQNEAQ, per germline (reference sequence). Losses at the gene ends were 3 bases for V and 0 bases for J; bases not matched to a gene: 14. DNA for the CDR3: TGTGCCAGCAGCTTCCCTAGCGGGAGAGGTGTTGGCAGCTCCTACGAGCAGTACTTC. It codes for CASSFPSGRGVGSSYEQYF.

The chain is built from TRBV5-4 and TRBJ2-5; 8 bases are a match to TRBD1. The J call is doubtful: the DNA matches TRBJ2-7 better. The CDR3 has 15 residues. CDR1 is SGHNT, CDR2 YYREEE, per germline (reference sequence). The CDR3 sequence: CASSFGQGSSYEQYF. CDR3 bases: TGTGCCAGCAGCTTCGGACAGGGAAGCTCCTACGAGCAGTACTTC.

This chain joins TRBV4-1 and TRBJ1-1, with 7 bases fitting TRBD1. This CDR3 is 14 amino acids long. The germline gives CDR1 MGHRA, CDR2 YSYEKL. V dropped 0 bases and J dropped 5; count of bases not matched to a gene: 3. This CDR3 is CASSQERGPTEAFF. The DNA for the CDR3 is TGCGCCAGCAGCCAAGAGAGGGGGCCAACTGAAGCTTTCTTT.

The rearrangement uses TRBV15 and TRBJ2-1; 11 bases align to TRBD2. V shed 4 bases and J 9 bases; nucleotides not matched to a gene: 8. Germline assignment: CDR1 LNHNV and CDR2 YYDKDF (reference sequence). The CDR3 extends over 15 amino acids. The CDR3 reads CATSTPGGLAGEQFF. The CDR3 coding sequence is TGTGCCACCAGCACCCCGGGTGGACTAGCGGGTGAGCAGTTCTTC.

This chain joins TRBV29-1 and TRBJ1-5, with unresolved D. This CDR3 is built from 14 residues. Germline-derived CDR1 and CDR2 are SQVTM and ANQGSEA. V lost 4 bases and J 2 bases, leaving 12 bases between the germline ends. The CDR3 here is CSVAEGWGNQPQHF. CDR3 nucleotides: TGCAGCGTTGCTGAGGGTTGGGGCAATCAGCCCCAGCATTTT. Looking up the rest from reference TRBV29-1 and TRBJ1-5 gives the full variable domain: SAVISQKPSRDICQRGTSLTIQCQVDSQVTMMFWYRQQPGQSLTLIATANQGSEATYESGFVIDKFPISRPNLTFSTLTVSNMSPEDSSIYLCSVAEGWGNQPQHFGDGTRLSIL.

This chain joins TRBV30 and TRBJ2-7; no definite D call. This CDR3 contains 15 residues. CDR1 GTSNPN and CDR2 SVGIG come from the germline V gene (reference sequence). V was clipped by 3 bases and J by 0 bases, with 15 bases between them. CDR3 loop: CAWRGAPAYSYEQYF. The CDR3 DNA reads TGTGCCTGGAGGGGCGCGCCCGCCTACTCCTACGAGCAGTACTTC.

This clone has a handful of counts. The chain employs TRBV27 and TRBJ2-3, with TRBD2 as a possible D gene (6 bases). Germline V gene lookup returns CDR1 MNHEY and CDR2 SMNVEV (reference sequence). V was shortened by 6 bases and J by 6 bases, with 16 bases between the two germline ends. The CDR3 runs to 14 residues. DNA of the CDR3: TGTGCCAGCAGGGGGCGGGATGGATTGGATACGCAGTATTTT. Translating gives CASRGRDGLDTQYF.

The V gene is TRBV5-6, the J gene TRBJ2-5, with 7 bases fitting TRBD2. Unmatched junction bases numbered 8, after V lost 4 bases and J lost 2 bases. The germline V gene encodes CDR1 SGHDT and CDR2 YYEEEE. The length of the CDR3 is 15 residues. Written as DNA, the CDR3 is TGTGCCAGCAGCCGGACCCCCGGGGGGCAAGAGACCCAGTACTTC. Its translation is CASSRTPGGQETQYF.

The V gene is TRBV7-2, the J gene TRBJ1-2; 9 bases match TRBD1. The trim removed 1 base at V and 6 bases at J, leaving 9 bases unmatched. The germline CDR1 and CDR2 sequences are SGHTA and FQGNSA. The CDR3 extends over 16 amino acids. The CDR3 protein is CASSLDGRTGVDGYTF. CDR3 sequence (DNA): TGTGCCAGCAGCTTAGATGGTAGGACAGGGGTGGATGGCTACACCTTC.

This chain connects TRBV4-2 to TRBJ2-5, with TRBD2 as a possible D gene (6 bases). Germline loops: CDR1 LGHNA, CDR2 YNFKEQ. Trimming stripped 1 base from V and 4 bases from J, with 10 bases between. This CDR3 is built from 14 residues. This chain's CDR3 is CASSQGRGPETQYF. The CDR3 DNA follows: TGTGCCAGCAGCCAAGGGCGGGGTCCAGAGACCCAGTACTTC.

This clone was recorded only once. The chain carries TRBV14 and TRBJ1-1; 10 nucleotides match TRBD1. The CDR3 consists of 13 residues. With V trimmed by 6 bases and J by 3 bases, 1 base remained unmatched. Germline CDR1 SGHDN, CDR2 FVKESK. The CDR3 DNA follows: TGTGCCAGCAGAGACAGGGGGCACACTGAAGCTTTCTTT. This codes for CASRDRGHTEAFF.

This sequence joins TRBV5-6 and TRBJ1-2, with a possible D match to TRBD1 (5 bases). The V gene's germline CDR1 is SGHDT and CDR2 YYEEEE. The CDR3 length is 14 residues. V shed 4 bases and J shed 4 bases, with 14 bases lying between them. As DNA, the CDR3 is TGTGCCAGCAGCCTCCAAGACAGAGTCTATGGCTACACCTTC. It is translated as CASSLQDRVYGYTF.

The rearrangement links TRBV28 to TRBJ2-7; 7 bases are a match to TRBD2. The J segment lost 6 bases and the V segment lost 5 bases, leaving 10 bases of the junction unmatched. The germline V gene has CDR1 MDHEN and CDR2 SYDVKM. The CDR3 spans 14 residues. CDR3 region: CASSQPGTMSEQYF. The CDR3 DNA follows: TGTGCCAGCAGTCAACCCGGGACTATGAGCGAGCAGTACTTC.

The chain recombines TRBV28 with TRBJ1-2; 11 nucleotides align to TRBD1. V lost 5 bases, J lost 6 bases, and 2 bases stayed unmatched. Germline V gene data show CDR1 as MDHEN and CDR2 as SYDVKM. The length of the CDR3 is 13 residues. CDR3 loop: CASSADRGHGYTF. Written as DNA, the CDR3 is TGTGCCAGCAGTGCGGACAGGGGGCATGGCTACACCTTC.

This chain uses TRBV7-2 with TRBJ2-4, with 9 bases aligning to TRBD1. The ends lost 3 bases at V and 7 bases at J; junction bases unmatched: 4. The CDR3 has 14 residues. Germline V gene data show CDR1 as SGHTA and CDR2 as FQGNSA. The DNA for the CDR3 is TGTGCCAGCAGCTTCGGACAGGGGCCCAACATTCAGTACTTC. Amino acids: CASSFGQGPNIQYF.